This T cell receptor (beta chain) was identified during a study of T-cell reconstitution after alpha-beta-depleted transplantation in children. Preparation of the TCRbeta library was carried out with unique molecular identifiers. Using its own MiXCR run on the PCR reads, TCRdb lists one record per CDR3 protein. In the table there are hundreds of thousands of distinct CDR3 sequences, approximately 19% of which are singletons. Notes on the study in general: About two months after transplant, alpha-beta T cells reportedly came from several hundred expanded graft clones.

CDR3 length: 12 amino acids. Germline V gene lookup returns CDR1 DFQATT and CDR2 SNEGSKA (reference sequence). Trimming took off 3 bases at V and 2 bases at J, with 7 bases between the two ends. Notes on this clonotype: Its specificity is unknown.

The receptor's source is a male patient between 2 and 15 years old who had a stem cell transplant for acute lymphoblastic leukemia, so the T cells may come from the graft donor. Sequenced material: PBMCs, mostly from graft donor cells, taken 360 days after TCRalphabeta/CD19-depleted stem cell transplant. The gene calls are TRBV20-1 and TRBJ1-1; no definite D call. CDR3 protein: CSASFSNTEAFF. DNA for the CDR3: TGCAGTGCTAGCTTCAGTAACACTGAAGCTTTCTTT.